One and the same sample provided the 27 T cell receptor beta chains below, sequenced in a study of T cell changes during pregnancy in multiple sclerosis. Only in-frame clones appear in the TCRdb table, and some are missing; sequencing was by immunoSEQ multiplex PCR. The sample includes approximately 41,000 clones, about 95% of them seen just once. The specimen comprised CD4+ T cells from peripheral blood mononuclear cells, sampled in the second trimester of pregnancy. The origin of the receptors is a female donor with multiple sclerosis, enrolled in a pregnancy study.

This clone has only one observation. The CDR3 sequence is CASSLGVSTDTQYF. The CDR3, as DNA: TGTGCCAGCAGCTTAGGAGTCAGCACAGATACGCAGTATTTT. The chain couples TRBV7-3 to TRBJ2-3, with D uncertain. Germline loops: CDR1 SGHTA, CDR2 FQGTGA. This CDR3 spans 14 amino acids. Trimming left V 2 bases short and J 0 bases short, with 6 bases between.

The chain is built from TRBV9 and TRBJ2-6; 7 bases fit TRBD2. The junction had 10 bases not matched to a gene; V was cut back by 4 bases and J by 0 bases. The CDR3 is 18 amino acids. Germline values: CDR1 SGDLS, CDR2 YYNGEE. The CDR3 DNA reads as TGTGCCAGCAGCCCAAAGGGAGGGACCTTCTCTGGGGCCAACGTCCTGACTTTC. This encodes CASSPKGGTFSGANVLTF.

The sample holds a few counts of this clone. This CDR3 reads CASSPDRTGTSGNTIYF. In DNA, the CDR3 is TGTGCCAGCTCACCAGACCGGACAGGGACCTCTGGAAACACCATATATTTT. V and J are TRBV18 and TRBJ1-3, with 8 bases lining up with TRBD1. Germline CDR1 KGHSH, CDR2 LQKENI. V shed 2 bases, J shed 0 bases, and the junction held 6 bases outside the gene matches. The CDR3 length is 17 residues.

The chain employs TRBV11-1 and TRBJ2-1; 13 positions agree with TRBD2. This CDR3 contains 15 residues. Per germline, CDR1 SGHAT and CDR2 FQDESV (reference sequence). V was pared by 6 bases and J by 9 bases, with 8 bases of the junction left unmatched. CDR3 coding DNA: TGTGCCAGCAGTTTACTAGCGGGAGGGAGGGGTGAGCAGTTCTTC. This codes for CASSLLAGGRGEQFF.

The chain couples TRBV28 to TRBJ2-7, with TRBD2 matching 7 bases. Germline V CDR1 and CDR2: MDHEN, SYDVKM. V was clipped by 10 bases and J by 2 bases; unmatched bases: 11. This CDR3 is 14 amino acids long. CDR3 bases: TGTGCCATATCCTACAGCGGGACCACCTACGAGCAGTACTTC. It yields the protein CAISYSGTTYEQYF. Drawing the rest from reference TRBV28 and TRBJ2-7, the complete variable domain is DVKVTQSSRYLVKRTGEKVFLECVQDMDHENMFWYRQDPGLGLRLIYFSYDVKMKEKGDIPEGYSVSREKKERFSLILESASTNQTSMYLCAISYSGTTYEQYFGPGTRLTVT.

The genes are TRBV7-9 and TRBJ2-2; perhaps TRBD2 as D (7 bases). The CDR3 runs to 16 residues. Germline CDR1 SEHNR, CDR2 FQNEAQ (reference sequence). Trimming removed 6 bases from V and 6 bases from J, with 20 bases in between. In DNA, the CDR3 is TGTGCCAGCAGTGCTGACTTCCCGGGGGGCGCCGGGGAGCTGTTTTTT. It yields the protein CASSADFPGGAGELFF.

DNA of the CDR3: TGTGCCATCAGGGGGGAGGGACAGGGGAGCAATCAGCCCCAGCATTTT. Protein product: CAIRGEGQGSNQPQHF. This chain joins TRBV10-3 and TRBJ1-5; TRBD1 matches at 10 bases. With 6 bases clipped from V and 1 base from J, the junction kept 6 bases outside the gene matches. CDR1 is ENHRY, CDR2 SYGVKD, per germline. The CDR3 totals 16 residues.

The chain links TRBV5-1 to TRBJ1-2; no clear D. This CDR3 contains 12 residues. Trimming removed 0 bases at V and 4 bases at J, with 4 bases between. Germline V gene sequence: CDR1 SGHRS, CDR2 YFSETQ. The DNA for the CDR3 is TGCGCCAGCAGCTTGGCTTTCTATGGCTACACCTTC. As protein: CASSLAFYGYTF.

This clone was counted a single time. The genes are TRBV9 and TRBJ1-6, with 8 bases matching TRBD1. Looked up from germline, CDR1 is SGDLS and CDR2 is YYNGEE. This CDR3 has 15 residues. V shed 2 bases, J shed 8 bases, and the junction held 6 bases outside the gene matches. CDR3 protein: CASSVTGAGYSPLHF. DNA of the CDR3: TGTGCCAGCAGCGTGACAGGGGCCGGTTATTCACCCCTCCACTTT.

The chain has TRBV23-1 and TRBJ1-5; D is uncertain. TRBV23-1 is flagged as an ORF with uncertain function. V was shortened by 0 bases and J by 0 bases, with 12 bases between the two germline ends. The CDR3 consists of 17 residues. CDR3 coding DNA: TGCGCCAGCAGTCAATCGGGCAGTGATTATAGCAATCAGCCCCAGCATTTT. Translating gives CASSQSGSDYSNQPQHF.

The CDR3 here is CASSIGGTSIRYAAGYTF. In nucleotides, the CDR3 is TGTGCCAGTAGTATAGGGGGCACCTCGATCCGATATGCTGCTGGCTACACCTTC. The rearrangement links TRBV19 to TRBJ1-2; D possibly corresponds to TRBD1 (5 bases). The CDR3 contains 18 residues. The germline V gene encodes CDR1 LNHDA and CDR2 SQIVND (reference sequence). Trimming took 1 base from V and 7 from J, leaving 25 bases between them.

The chain is built from TRBV11-3 and TRBJ2-2, with D perhaps TRBD1 (6 bases). Germline lookup yields CDR1 SGHNT and CDR2 YENEEA. CDR3 size: 14 residues. Trimming took off 6 bases at V and 1 base at J, with 9 bases between the two ends. CDR3 in DNA: TGTGCCAGCAGATCACAGGGGAACACCGGGGAGCTGTTTTTT. Its protein is CASRSQGNTGELFF.

V and J are TRBV29-1 and TRBJ2-2, with D tentatively TRBD1 (5 bases). The germline V gene encodes CDR1 SQVTM and CDR2 ANQGSEA. V shed 7 bases and J shed 5 bases, with 11 bases lying between them. There are 12 residues in the CDR3. The CDR3 sequence is CSADRQTGELFF. The CDR3 DNA reads TGCAGCGCTGATAGACAGACCGGGGAGCTGTTTTTT.

This chain joins TRBV30 and TRBJ2-2; the match to TRBD1 covers 8 bases. This CDR3 region has 14 residues. The V gene end was trimmed by 3 bases and the J gene end by 4 bases; junction bases not matched to a gene: 4. Germline V gene sequence: CDR1 GTSNPN, CDR2 SVGIG (reference sequence). The CDR3 nucleotides are TGTGCCTGGAGGACAGGGGCGGGCACCGGGGAGCTGTTTTTT. The encoded protein is CAWRTGAGTGELFF.

This sequence joins TRBV2 and TRBJ2-5; 11 bases are a match to TRBD2. Germline loops: CDR1 SNHLY, CDR2 FYNNEI. This CDR3 has 19 residues. V gave up 5 bases and J gave up 3 bases; unmatched junction bases: 17. CDR3 sequence: CASSTSGTSGSQKEETQYF. The CDR3 DNA follows: TGTGCCAGCAGTACCTCCGGGACTAGCGGCTCACAAAAAGAAGAGACCCAGTACTTC.

The chain joins TRBV11-2 to TRBJ2-7; perhaps TRBD1 as D (6 bases). Germline V gene data show CDR1 as SGHAT and CDR2 as FQNNGV. This CDR3 region has 15 residues. Trimming left V 5 bases short and J 5 bases short, with 19 bases between. Here the CDR3 reads CASSSLRQVRHEQYF. The DNA for the CDR3 is TGTGCCAGCAGCAGCCTGAGACAGGTCCGGCACGAGCAGTACTTC.

The chain uses TRBV4-2 and TRBJ1-5; a weak D match, TRBD1 (5 bases). V lost 0 bases, J lost 2 bases, and 11 bases lay in between. The CDR3 consists of 16 residues. Per germline, CDR1 LGHNA and CDR2 YNFKEQ. As DNA, the CDR3 is TGTGCCAGCAGCCAAGATTACCAGGGTCGCAATCAGCCCCAGCATTTT. Residues: CASSQDYQGRNQPQHF.

The genes are TRBV7-2 and TRBJ2-2; TRBD1 aligns across 9 bases. Germline V CDR1 and CDR2: SGHTA, FQGNSA. The CDR3 is made up of 15 amino acids. V was pared by 6 bases and J by 5 bases, with 7 bases of the junction left unmatched. The CDR3 DNA is TGTGCCAGCAGACCGGGACAGGGTTGGACCGGGGAGCTGTTTTTT. Translating gives CASRPGQGWTGELFF.

The chain employs TRBV28 and TRBJ2-7; no clear D. The CDR3 covers 14 residues. Trimming removed 3 bases at V and 7 bases at J, with 16 bases between. Germline CDR1 reads MDHEN; CDR2 reads SYDVKM. The CDR3, as DNA: TGTGCCAGCAGTTTTACGCGGAACCTCGGGGAGCAGTACTTC. It translates to CASSFTRNLGEQYF.

Only one count was recorded for this clone. The chain joins TRBV7-2 to TRBJ2-7; 14 nucleotides match TRBD2. Per germline, CDR1 SGHTA and CDR2 FQGNSA. The CDR3 has 18 amino acids. J lost 5 bases, V lost 0 bases, and 9 bases had no gene match. Here the CDR3 reads CASSLALRLAGGPNEQYF. As DNA, the CDR3 is TGTGCCAGCAGCTTAGCGCTACGACTAGCGGGGGGGCCGAACGAGCAGTACTTC. Full variable domain (remainder filled in from reference TRBV7-2 and TRBJ2-7): GAGVSQSPSNKVTEKGKDVELRCDPISGHTALYWYRQSLGQGLEFLIYFQGNSAPDKSGLPSDRFSAERTGGSVSTLTIQRTQQEDSAVYLCASSLALRLAGGPNEQYFGPGTRLTVT.

V and J are TRBV23-1 and TRBJ2-2; the D gene is possibly TRBD2 (6 bases). TRBV23-1 counts as an open reading frame of uncertain function. The CDR3 has 21 residues. The V end was cut by 3 bases, the J end by 4 bases, with 30 bases between. CDR3 sequence: CASSQRGSGGKSTPGTGELFF. The CDR3 bases are TGCGCCAGCAGTCAGCGGGGTTCCGGCGGGAAGTCGACCCCGGGCACCGGGGAGCTGTTTTTT.

The V call is TRBV10-1, the J call TRBJ2-7; D remains unclear. V was trimmed by 4 bases and J by 0 bases, leaving 7 bases between them. This CDR3 is 13 amino acids long. Germline V CDR1 and CDR2: WNHNN, SYGVQD (reference sequence). In DNA form, the CDR3 reads TGCGCCAGCAGTGGCGATAGCTCCTACGAGCAGTACTTC. Protein product: CASSGDSSYEQYF.

The CDR3 sequence: CASSPPRLAGEGYEQYF. DNA for the CDR3: TGTGCCAGCAGTCCACCGAGACTAGCGGGAGAGGGATACGAGCAGTACTTC. The chain employs TRBV27 and TRBJ2-7; TRBD2 matches 12 bases. There are 17 residues in the CDR3. V trimming: 5 bases; J trimming: 4 bases; junction bases outside the gene matches: 12. CDR1 and CDR2 (germline): MNHEY, SMNVEV (reference sequence).

J is TRBJ1-1 and V is TRBV5-1; 8 nucleotides line up with TRBD1. Germline CDR1 and CDR2: SGHRS and YFSETQ. V lost 0 bases and J lost 0; bases outside the gene matches: 4. The CDR3 sequence is 16 residues long. The CDR3 spells CASSLAQGAMNTEAFF. CDR3 sequence (DNA): TGCGCCAGCAGCTTGGCCCAGGGGGCGATGAACACTGAAGCTTTCTTT.

The rearrangement uses TRBV11-3 and TRBJ2-1; TRBD1 agrees at 8 bases. The trim removed 5 bases at V and 15 bases at J, leaving 9 bases unmatched. CDR1 and CDR2 from the germline V gene are SGHNT and YENEEA. This CDR3 has 12 residues. CDR3 sequence reads: CASSPPDRAWFF. DNA of the CDR3: TGTGCCAGCAGCCCTCCGGACAGGGCTTGGTTCTTC.

This chain uses TRBV28 with TRBJ1-4, with D maybe TRBD1 (6 bases). This CDR3 is built from 17 residues. Trimming shortened V by 5 bases and J by 0 bases, and 16 bases separated the two germline ends. CDR1 is MDHEN, CDR2 SYDVKM, per germline. The CDR3 nucleotides read TGTGCCAGCAGTCCACCCCGGACAGCGGCAACTAATGAAAAACTGTTTTTT. Protein sequence: CASSPPRTAATNEKLFF.

The chain combines TRBV27 with TRBJ2-1, with 10 bases identical to TRBD2. CDR1 MNHEY and CDR2 SMNVEV come from the germline V gene (reference sequence). This CDR3 is 19 amino acids long. Trimming took 2 bases from V and 8 from J; bases not matched to a gene: 18. This chain's CDR3 is CASSLGSLRSGRALDEQFF. For the CDR3, the DNA is TGTGCCAGCAGTTTAGGTTCTTTGCGGAGCGGGAGGGCCCTTGATGAGCAGTTCTTC.